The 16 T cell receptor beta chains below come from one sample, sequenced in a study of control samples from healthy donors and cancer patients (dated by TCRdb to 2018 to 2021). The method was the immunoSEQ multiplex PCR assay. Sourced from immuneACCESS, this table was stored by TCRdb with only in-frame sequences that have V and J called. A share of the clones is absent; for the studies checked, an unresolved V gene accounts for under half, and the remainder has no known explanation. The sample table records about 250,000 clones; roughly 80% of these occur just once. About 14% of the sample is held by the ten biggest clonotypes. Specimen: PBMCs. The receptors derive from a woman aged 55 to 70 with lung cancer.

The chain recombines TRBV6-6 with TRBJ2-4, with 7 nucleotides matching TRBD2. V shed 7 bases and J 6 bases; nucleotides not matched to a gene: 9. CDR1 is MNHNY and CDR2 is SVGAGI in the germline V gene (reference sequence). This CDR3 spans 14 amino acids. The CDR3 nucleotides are TGTGCCAGCAAGTCAGGGAGGGCGGGAAACATTCAGTACTTC. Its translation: CASKSGRAGNIQYF.

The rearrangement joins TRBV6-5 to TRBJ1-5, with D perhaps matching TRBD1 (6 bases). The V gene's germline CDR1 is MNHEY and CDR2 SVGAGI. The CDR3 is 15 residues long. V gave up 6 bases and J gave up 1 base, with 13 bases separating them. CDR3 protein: CASRFRGESNQPQHF. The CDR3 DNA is TGTGCCAGCAGGTTCAGGGGCGAAAGCAATCAGCCCCAGCATTTT.

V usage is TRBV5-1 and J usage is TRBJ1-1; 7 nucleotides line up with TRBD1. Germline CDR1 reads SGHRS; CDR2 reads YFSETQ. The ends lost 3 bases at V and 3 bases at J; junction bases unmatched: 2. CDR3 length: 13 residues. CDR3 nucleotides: TGCGCCAGCAGCTCCGGACAGGACACTGAAGCTTTCTTT. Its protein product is CASSSGQDTEAFF. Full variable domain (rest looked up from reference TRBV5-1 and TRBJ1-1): KAGVTQTPRYLIKTRGQQVTLSCSPISGHRSVSWYQQTPGQGLQFLFEYFSETQRNKGNFPGRFSGRQFSNSRSEMNVSTLELGDSALYLCASSSGQDTEAFFGQGTRLTVV.

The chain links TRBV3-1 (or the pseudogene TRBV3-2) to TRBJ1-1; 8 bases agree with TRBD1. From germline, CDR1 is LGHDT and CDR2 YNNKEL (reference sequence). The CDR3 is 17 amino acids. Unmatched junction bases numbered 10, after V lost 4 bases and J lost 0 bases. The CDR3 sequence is CASSPGTGIYMNTEAFF. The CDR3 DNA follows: TGTGCCAGCAGCCCTGGGACAGGAATATACATGAACACTGAAGCTTTCTTT.

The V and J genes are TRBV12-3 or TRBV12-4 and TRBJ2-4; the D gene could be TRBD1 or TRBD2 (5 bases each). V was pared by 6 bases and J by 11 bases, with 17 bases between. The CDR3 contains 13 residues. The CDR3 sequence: CASSPGARMVQYF. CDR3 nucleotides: TGTGCCAGCAGCCCCGGGGCCCGGATGGTTCAGTACTTC.

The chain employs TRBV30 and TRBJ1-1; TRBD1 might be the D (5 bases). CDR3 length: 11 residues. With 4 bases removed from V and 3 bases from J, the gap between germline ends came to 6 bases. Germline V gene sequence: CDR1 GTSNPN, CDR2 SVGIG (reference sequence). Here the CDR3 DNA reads TGTGCCTGGAAGGGACACACTGAAGCTTTCTTT. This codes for CAWKGHTEAFF.

The CDR3 reads CASSLGTGRTDTQYF. The CDR3 region has the DNA TGTGCCAGCAGCCTAGGGACAGGCCGCACAGATACGCAGTATTTT. The rearrangement links TRBV7-3 to TRBJ2-3; TRBD1 matches 8 bases. The germline V gene encodes CDR1 SGHTA and CDR2 FQGTGA. V gave up 5 bases and J gave up 1 base; unmatched junction bases: 5. This CDR3 is built from 15 residues.

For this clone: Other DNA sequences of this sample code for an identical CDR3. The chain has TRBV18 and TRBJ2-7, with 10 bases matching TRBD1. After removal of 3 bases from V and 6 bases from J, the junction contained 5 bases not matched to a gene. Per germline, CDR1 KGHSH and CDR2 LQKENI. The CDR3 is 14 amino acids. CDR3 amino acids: CASSPPTGGGEQYF. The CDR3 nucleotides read TGTGCCAGCTCACCGCCGACAGGGGGCGGCGAGCAGTACTTC.

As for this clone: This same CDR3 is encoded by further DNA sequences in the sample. The CDR3 DNA reads as TGTGCCAGCAGCTTAGAAACGGGGCCGAATTCACCCCTCCACTTT. Its translation: CASSLETGPNSPLHF. The J gene is TRBJ1-6, the V gene TRBV7-9; TRBD1 might be the D (5 bases). This CDR3 is built from 15 residues. Germline-derived CDR1 and CDR2 are SEHNR and FQNEAQ (reference sequence). V lost 1 base to trimming and J lost 7 bases, with 11 bases between them.

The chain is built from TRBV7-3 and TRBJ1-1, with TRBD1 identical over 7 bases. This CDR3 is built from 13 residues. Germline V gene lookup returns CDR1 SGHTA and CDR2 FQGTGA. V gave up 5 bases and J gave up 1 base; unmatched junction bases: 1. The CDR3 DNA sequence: TGTGCCAGCAGCCGACAGGGGAACACTGAAGCTTTCTTT. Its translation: CASSRQGNTEAFF.

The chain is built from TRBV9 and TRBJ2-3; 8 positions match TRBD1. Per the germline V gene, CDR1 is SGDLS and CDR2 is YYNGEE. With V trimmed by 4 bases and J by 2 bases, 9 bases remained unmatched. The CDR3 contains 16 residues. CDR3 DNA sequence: TGTGCCAGCAGCACGCGGACAGGGACATACACAGATACGCAGTATTTT. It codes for CASSTRTGTYTDTQYF.

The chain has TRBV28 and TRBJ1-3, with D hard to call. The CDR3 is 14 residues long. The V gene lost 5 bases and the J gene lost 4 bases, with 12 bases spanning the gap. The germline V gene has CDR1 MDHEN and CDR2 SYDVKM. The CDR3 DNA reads TGTGCCAGCAGTACGGGTGTCGCGGGAAACACCATATATTTT. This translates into CASSTGVAGNTIYF.

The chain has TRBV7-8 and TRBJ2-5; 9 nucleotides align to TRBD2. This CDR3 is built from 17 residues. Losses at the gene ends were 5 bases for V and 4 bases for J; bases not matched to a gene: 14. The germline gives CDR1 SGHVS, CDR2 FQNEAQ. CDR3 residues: CASSRGAGGLPIETQYF. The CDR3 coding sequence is TGTGCCAGCAGCCGAGGGGCGGGGGGGCTTCCTATAGAGACCCAGTACTTC.

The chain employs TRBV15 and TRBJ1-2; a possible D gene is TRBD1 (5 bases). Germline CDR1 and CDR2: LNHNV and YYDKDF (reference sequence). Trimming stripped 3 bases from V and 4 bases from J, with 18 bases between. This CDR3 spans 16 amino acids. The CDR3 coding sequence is TGTGCCACCAGCAGGGAGGTGGGGCAGGTGAGCTATGGCTACACCTTC. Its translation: CATSREVGQVSYGYTF.

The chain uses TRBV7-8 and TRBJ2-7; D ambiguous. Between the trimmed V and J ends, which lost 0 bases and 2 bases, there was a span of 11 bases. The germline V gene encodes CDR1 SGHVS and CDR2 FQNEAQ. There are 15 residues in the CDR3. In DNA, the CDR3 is TGTGCCAGCAGCTTAGCGCCCTCGGGCACCTACGAGCAGTACTTC. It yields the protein CASSLAPSGTYEQYF.

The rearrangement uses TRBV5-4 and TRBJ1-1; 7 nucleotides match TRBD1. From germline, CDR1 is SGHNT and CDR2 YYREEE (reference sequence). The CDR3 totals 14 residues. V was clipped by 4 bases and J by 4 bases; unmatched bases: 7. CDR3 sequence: CASSRTQGRTEAFF. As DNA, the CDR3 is TGTGCCAGCAGCCGTACACAGGGGCGCACTGAAGCTTTCTTT.